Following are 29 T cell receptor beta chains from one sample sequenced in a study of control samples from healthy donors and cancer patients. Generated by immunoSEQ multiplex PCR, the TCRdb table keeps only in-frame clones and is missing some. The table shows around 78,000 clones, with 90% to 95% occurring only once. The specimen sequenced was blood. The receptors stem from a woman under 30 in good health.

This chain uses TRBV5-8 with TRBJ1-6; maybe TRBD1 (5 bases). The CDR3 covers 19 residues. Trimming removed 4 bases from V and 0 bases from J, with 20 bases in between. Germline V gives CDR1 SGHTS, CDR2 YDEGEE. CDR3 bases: TGTGCCAGCAGCATAGAATCGGGACTCCTGAGCTCCTATAATTCACCCCTCCACTTT. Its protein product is CASSIESGLLSSYNSPLHF.

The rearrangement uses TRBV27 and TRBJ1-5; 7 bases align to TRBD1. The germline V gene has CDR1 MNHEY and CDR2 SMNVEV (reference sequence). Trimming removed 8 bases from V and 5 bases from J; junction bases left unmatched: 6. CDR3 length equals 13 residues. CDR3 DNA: TGTGCCAGCCTGTGGACAGGTTATCAGCCCCAGCATTTT. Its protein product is CASLWTGYQPQHF.

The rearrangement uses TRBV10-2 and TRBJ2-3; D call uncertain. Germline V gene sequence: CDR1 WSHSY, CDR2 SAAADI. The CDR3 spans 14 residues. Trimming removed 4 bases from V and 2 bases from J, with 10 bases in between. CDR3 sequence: CASSGLEPTDTQYF. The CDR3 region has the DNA TGCGCCAGCAGTGGGCTAGAGCCCACAGATACGCAGTATTTT.

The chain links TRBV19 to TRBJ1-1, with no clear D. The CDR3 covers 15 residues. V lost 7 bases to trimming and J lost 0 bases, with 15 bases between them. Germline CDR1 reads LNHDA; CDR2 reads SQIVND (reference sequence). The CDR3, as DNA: TGTGCCAGTATGCGGGGAGGACGGATGAACACTGAAGCTTTCTTT. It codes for CASMRGGRMNTEAFF.

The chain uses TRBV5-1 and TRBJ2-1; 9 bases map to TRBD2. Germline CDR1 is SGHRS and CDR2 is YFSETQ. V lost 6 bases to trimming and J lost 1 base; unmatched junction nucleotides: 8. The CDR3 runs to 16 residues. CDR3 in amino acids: CASKGSGRSSYNEQFF. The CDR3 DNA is TGCGCCAGCAAAGGGAGCGGGAGGTCTTCCTACAATGAGCAGTTCTTC.

The CDR3 sequence: CASSSTGGQEKLFF. CDR3 sequence (DNA): TGTGCCAGCAGCTCGACAGGGGGTCAAGAAAAACTGTTTTTT. V usage is TRBV2 and J usage is TRBJ1-4; 9 bases match TRBD1. The germline V gene encodes CDR1 SNHLY and CDR2 FYNNEI. V lost 6 bases to trimming and J lost 8 bases; unmatched junction nucleotides: 7. This CDR3 region has 14 residues.

In nucleotides, the CDR3 is TGTGCCAGCAGCTCGTTAACGGGACAGAGATATGGCTACACCTTC. It translates to CASSSLTGQRYGYTF. The chain joins TRBV13 to TRBJ1-2; 7 bases are shared with TRBD1. There are 15 residues in the CDR3. CDR1 is PRHDT and CDR2 is FYEKMQ in the germline V gene (reference sequence). After removal of 4 bases from V and 5 bases from J, the junction contained 10 bases not matched to a gene. The full variable domain, in which reference TRBV13 and TRBJ1-2 provide the parts outside the CDR3, is AAGVIQSPRHLIKEKRETATLKCYPIPRHDTVYWYQQGPGQDPQFLISFYEKMQSDKGSIPDRFSAQQFSDYHSELNMSSLELGDSALYFCASSSLTGQRYGYTFGSGTRLTVV.

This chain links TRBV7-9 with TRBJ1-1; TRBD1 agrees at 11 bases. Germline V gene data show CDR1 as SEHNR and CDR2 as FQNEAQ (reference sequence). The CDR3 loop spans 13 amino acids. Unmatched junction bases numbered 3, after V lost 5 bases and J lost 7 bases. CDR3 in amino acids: CASSAGTGGEAFF. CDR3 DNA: TGTGCCAGCAGCGCCGGGACAGGGGGTGAAGCTTTCTTT.

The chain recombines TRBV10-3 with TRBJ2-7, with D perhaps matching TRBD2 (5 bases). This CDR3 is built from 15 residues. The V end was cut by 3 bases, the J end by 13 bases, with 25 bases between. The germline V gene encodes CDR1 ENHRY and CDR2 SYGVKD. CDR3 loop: CAISEPIFPDGVIYF. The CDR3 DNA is TGTGCCATCAGTGAACCTATTTTTCCCGACGGGGTTATTTACTTC.

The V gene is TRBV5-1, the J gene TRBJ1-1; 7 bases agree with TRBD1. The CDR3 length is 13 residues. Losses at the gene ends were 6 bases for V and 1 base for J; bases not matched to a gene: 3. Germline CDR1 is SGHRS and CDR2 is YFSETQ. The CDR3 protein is CASIGQANTEAFF. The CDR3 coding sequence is TGCGCCAGCATCGGACAGGCGAACACTGAAGCTTTCTTT.

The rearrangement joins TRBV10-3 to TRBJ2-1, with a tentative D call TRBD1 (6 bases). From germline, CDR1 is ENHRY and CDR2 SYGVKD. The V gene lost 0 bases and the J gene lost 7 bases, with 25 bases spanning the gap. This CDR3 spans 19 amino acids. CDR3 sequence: CAISESIGVGRGIRNEQFF. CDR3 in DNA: TGTGCCATCAGTGAGTCGATTGGTGTCGGAAGGGGGATAAGGAATGAGCAGTTCTTC.

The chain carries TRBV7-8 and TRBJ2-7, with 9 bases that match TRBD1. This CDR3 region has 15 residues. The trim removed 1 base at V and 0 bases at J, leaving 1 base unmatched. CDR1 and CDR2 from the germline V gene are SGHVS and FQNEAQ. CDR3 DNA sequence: TGTGCCAGCAGCTTAGGGGACAGGGACTCCTACGAGCAGTACTTC. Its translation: CASSLGDRDSYEQYF.

The CDR3 here is CASGPQAGGSGANVLTF. The CDR3 DNA is TGTGCCAGCGGCCCCCAAGCGGGAGGATCGGGGGCCAACGTCCTGACTTTC. The chain carries TRBV9 and TRBJ2-6, with 9 bases aligning to TRBD2. The V segment lost 7 bases and the J segment 4 bases; nucleotides outside the gene matches: 12. Germline lookup yields CDR1 SGDLS and CDR2 YYNGEE. This CDR3 region has 17 residues.

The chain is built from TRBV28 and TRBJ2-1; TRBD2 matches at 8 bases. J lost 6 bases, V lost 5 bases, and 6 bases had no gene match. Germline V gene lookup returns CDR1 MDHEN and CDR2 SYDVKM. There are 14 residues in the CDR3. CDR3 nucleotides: TGTGCCAGCAGTGTACTAGCGGAGCCCAATGAGCAGTTCTTC. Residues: CASSVLAEPNEQFF.

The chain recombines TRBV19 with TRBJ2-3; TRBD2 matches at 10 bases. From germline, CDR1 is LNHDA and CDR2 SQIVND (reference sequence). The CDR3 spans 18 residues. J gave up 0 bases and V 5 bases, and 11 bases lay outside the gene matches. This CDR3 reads CASSVVSGGPTSTDTQYF. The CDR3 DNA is TGTGCCAGTAGTGTGGTTAGCGGGGGGCCCACTAGCACAGATACGCAGTATTTT.

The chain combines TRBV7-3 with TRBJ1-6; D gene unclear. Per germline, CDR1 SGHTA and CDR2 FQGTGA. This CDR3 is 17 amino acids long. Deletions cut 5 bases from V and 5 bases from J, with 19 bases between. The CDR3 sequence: CASSHRGGPLHNSPLHF. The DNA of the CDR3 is TGTGCCAGCAGCCACCGAGGAGGGCCGCTCCATAATTCACCCCTCCACTTT. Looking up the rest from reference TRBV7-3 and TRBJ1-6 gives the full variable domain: GAGVSQTPSNKVTEKGKYVELRCDPISGHTALYWYRQSLGQGPEFLIYFQGTGAADDSGLPNDRFFAVRPEGSVSTLKIQRTERGDSAVYLCASSHRGGPLHNSPLHFGNGTRLTVT.

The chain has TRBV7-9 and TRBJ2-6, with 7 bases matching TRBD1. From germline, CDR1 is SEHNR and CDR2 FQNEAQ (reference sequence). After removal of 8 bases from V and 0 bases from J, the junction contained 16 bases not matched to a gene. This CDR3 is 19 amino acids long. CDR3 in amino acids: CASLSFRDSSFSGANVLTF. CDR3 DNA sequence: TGTGCCAGCCTCTCCTTCCGGGACAGTTCGTTCTCTGGGGCCAACGTCCTGACTTTC. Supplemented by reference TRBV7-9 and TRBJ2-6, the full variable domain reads DTGVSQNPRHKITKRGQNVTFRCDPISEHNRLYWYRQTLGQGPEFLTYFQNEAQLEKSRLLSDRFSAERPKGSFSTLEIQRTEQGDSAMYLCASLSFRDSSFSGANVLTFGAGSRLTVL.

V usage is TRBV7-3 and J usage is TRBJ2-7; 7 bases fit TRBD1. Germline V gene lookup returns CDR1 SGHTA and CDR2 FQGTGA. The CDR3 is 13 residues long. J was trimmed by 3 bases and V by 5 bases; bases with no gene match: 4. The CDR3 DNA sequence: TGTGCCAGCAGCCCGGACAGGTTCTACGAGCAGTACTTC. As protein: CASSPDRFYEQYF.

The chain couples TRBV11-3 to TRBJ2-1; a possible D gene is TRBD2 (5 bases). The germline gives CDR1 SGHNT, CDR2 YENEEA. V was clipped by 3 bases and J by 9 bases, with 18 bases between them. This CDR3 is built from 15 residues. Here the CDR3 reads CASSLTLSTGSEQFF. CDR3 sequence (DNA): TGTGCCAGCAGCTTGACCCTATCGACGGGATCTGAGCAGTTCTTC.

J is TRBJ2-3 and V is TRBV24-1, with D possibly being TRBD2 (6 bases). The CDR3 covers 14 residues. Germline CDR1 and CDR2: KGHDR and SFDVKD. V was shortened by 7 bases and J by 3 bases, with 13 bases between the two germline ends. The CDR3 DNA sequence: TGTGCCACCAGGCTTGGGGGAGGAACAGATACGCAGTATTTT. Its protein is CATRLGGGTDTQYF.

This CDR3 reads CASSLSSGRYEQYF. The CDR3 DNA reads TGTGCCAGCAGTTTATCTAGCGGGAGGTACGAGCAGTACTTC. V is TRBV27 and J is TRBJ2-7, with 10 bases lining up with TRBD2. The CDR3 sequence is 14 residues long. Germline V CDR1 and CDR2: MNHEY, SMNVEV (reference sequence). Trimming cost V 0 bases and J 4 bases; bases outside gene matches: 0.

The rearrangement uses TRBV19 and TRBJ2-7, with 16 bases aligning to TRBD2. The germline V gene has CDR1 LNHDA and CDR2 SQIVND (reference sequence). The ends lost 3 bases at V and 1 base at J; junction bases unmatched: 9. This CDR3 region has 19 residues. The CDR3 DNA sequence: TGTGCCAGTAGTATTGGTTCGGGACTAGCGGGAGGGCCTTCCTACGAGCAGTACTTC. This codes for CASSIGSGLAGGPSYEQYF.

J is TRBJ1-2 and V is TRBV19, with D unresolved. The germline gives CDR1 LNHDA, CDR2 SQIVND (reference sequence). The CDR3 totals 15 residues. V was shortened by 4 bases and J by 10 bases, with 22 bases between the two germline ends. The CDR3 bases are TGTGCCAGTAGTAGATCCGCGGGAGCTCTAAGAGACTACACCTTC. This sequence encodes CASSRSAGALRDYTF.

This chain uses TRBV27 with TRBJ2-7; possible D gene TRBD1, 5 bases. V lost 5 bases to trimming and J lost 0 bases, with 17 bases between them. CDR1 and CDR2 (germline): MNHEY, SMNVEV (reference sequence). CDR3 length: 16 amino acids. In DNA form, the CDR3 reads TGTGCCAGCAGTACACGCTTCCCCCAGGGCTCCTACGAGCAGTACTTC. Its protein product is CASSTRFPQGSYEQYF.

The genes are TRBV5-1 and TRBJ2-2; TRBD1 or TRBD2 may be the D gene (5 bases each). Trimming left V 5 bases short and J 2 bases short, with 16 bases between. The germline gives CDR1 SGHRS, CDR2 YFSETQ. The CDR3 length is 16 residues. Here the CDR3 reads CASSSSTGGNTGELFF. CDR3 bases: TGCGCCAGCAGTTCATCAACAGGAGGAAACACCGGGGAGCTGTTTTTT. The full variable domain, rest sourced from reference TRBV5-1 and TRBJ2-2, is KAGVTQTPRYLIKTRGQQVTLSCSPISGHRSVSWYQQTPGQGLQFLFEYFSETQRNKGNFPGRFSGRQFSNSRSEMNVSTLELGDSALYLCASSSSTGGNTGELFFGEGSRLTVL.

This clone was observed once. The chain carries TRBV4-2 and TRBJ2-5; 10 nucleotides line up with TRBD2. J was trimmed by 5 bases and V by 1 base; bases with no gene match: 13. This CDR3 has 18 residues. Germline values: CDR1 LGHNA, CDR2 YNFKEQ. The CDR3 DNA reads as TGTGCCAGCAGCCAAGGTCGGTTTAGCGGGAGGCTTCGGGAGACCCAGTACTTC. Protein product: CASSQGRFSGRLRETQYF.

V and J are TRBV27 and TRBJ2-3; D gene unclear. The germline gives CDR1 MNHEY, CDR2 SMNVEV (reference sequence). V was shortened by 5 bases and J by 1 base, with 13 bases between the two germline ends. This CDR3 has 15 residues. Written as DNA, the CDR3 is TGTGCCAGCAGTATCACAAACCCTGGCACAGATACGCAGTATTTT. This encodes CASSITNPGTDTQYF.

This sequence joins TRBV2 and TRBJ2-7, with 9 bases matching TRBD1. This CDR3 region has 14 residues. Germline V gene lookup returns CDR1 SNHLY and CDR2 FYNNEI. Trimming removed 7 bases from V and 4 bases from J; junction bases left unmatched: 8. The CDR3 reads CASIDRGAPYEQYF. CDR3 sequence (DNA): TGTGCCAGCATCGACAGGGGGGCACCATACGAGCAGTACTTC.

The CDR3 region has the DNA TGTGCCAGCAGTGATTTGGGAGGGGGCGGTGAGTACACTGAAGCTTTCTTT. This codes for CASSDLGGGGEYTEAFF. V is TRBV2 and J is TRBJ1-1, with 7 bases lining up with TRBD1. The CDR3 is made up of 17 amino acids. Germline loops: CDR1 SNHLY, CDR2 FYNNEI. Unmatched junction bases numbered 13, after V lost 3 bases and J lost 3 bases.